This T cell receptor beta chain was recorded in a study of cytomegalovirus exposure and HLA in healthy donors. Study information: A data release that came early held tens of millions of unique TCRs from HLA-typed donors. Study-wide results and limits: Reportedly, cytomegalovirus status was diagnosed with high sensitivity and specificity. The authors considered a cluster of highly shared sequence variants likely to be a sequencing artifact. According to the study, 150 to 200 TCR beta chains were cytomegalovirus-associated.

PCR was performed using 60 Vbeta and 13 Jbeta primers. This table comes from immunoSEQ multiplex PCR, and its TCRdb copy is limited to in-frame clones, with some not included. The sample carries about 98,000 clones, around 75% recorded once. Notes on this clone: Its antigen is as yet unknown.

The CDR3 totals 16 residues. After removal of 3 bases from V and 5 bases from J, the junction contained 10 bases not matched to a gene. Germline V gene lookup returns CDR1 SGHTA and CDR2 FQGTGA. The TCR was taken from a man aged 18-30 years in good health and CMV-seropositive. This chain connects TRBV7-3 to TRBJ2-1; 7 bases agree with TRBD2. The sequencing input was PBMCs. The CDR3 here is CASSFAAGGSHNEQFF. CDR3 bases: TGTGCCAGCAGCTTCGCTGCCGGGGGGTCCCACAATGAGCAGTTCTTC.